Included here is one T cell receptor beta chain sequence, with context. The target antigen is unknown. This sample stems from a study of CXCR3-negative and CXCR3-positive naive CD8 T cells. Germline lookup yields CDR1 SGDLS and CDR2 YYNGEE. CDR3 length equals 18 residues. cDNA libraries for TRB were generated by 5' RACE incorporating UMI labels. TCRdb re-called the 5' RACE reads and gives one entry per CDR3 protein, without DNA. The data show 130,000 or so distinct CDR3 sequences, and the top ten clones hold approximately 0.51%. With more than 250,000 cells each, the CD8+ T cell subsets were individually sorted in triplicate. Naive CD8+ T cells carried a CD45RO-CCR7+CD27+CD95- phenotype. Study-wide findings and caveats: Both naive subsets carried similar amounts of surface CD5, so TCR strength was inferred from TRB CDR3 properties. CXCR3 levels fell partly with cryopreservation; most assays relied on fresh PBMCs.

The sample consisted of naive CXCR3- CD8+ T cells from blood. Specified subset: CD45RO-CCR7+CD27+CD95- naive CD8+ T cells lacking CXCR3 (TNR3-). This TCR was sampled from a human donor in good health. Some clones in this sample may be carry-over from other donors' samples. This chain joins TRBV9 and TRBJ2-1; the TRBD2 assignment by TCRdb is unverifiable without DNA. The CDR3 is CASSPRLAGGPAEDEQFF.